The clone carrying this TCR beta chain has at least ten counts. Its antigen is currently unknown. This entry belongs to a study of T cells in Graves' hyperthyroidism and ophthalmopathy. Study conclusions and caveats: A model of 13 V-J features distinguished ophthalmopathy from stable hyperthyroidism. The majority of expanded thyroid clonotypes above 0.001 also appeared in blood.

From RNA transcripts, TCR beta CDR3 regions were amplified. Primed by the HTBI set, a first-round RT-PCR was run on the TCR CDR3. TCRdb independently ran MiXCR on the multiplex PCR reads; one entry per CDR3 protein. The sample comprises some 550,000 distinct CDR3 sequences, under 25% of which are singletons, and about a quarter rests with the top ten. Germline-derived CDR1 and CDR2 are MDHEN and SYDVKM. This CDR3 is 14 amino acids long. V was trimmed by 7 bases and J by 4 bases, leaving 16 bases between them. The chain couples TRBV28 to TRBJ1-1; D call uncertain. The TCR sequence derives from a man younger than 30 with Graves' hyperthyroidism. The sample comprised blood. DNA of the CDR3: TGTGCCAGCACCCGAGCACGAACTGGCACTGAAGCTTTCTTT. This gives the protein CASTRARTGTEAFF.